The entry below gives a single TCR beta chain sequence along with its context. This sample is part of a study of blood T cell repertoires in COVID-19. At the level of the study: Specimens from acute and convalescent COVID-19 originated in the United States, Italy and Spain. In each case, the material was cDNA or gDNA derived from T cells, B-cell-depleted T cells, or PBMCs.

The V and J ends lost 1 base and 3 bases respectively, with 16 bases between them. This CDR3 region has 17 residues. From germline, CDR1 is SGHDN and CDR2 FVKESK. In the source study's methods: Estimation of nucleated cell counts was performed using reference gene primer amplification. Profiling relied on immunoSEQ multiplex PCR, and the TCRdb table lists in-frame clones only, not all of them. The DNA was the basis for D and trimming; V, J and clone size are from that table. The top ten clones hold 0.99% of a sample with over 200,000 clones, roughly 91% of them seen once. J is TRBJ2-1 and V is TRBV14, with a tentative D call TRBD1 (5 bases). Sequenced material: peripheral blood. The clonotype originates from a woman aged 40 to 55 who had recovered from COVID-19. The CDR3 region has the DNA TGTGCCAGCAGCCAAGGACAGAACCAAAGGGGCTACAATGAGCAGTTCTTC. Translation gives CASSQGQNQRGYNEQFF.